The clone carrying this TCR beta chain was detected ten times or more. Antigen unknown. This record belongs to a study of identical twins. Whole-study findings and limits: Twins shared beta out-of-frame sequences in excess, but this excess was weaker. Cord blood beta clonotypes present at high abundance carried fewer insertions; no such pattern appeared in memory repertoires.

A universal primer binding site was introduced by template switching. The final cDNA contained unique molecular identifiers. TCRdb processed the 5' RACE reads anew with MiXCR; each CDR3 protein has one entry. This sample yields 450,000 or so distinct CDR3 sequences, of which less than 20% are seen a single time; roughly 12% belongs to the top ten. The V gene lost 10 bases and the J gene lost 2 bases, with 15 bases spanning the gap. Germline V gives CDR1 MNHEY, CDR2 SVGEGT. CDR3 length: 14 residues. The receptor comes from a man aged 45-65 years in good health. The rearrangement links TRBV6-2 or TRBV6-3 to TRBJ2-1; D remains unclear. Specimen: naive T cells sorted from blood. The CDR3: CAIGLGITYNEQFF. CDR3 nucleotides: TGTGCCATAGGGCTGGGGATCACCTACAATGAGCAGTTCTTC.